The clone carrying this TCR beta chain was seen once. The sample is drawn from a study of OX40 agonist ivuxolimab in advanced cancers. The CDR3 loop spans 14 amino acids. In germline, CDR1 is LNHDA, CDR2 SQIVND (reference sequence). Trimming at V came to 4 bases and at J to 5 bases, leaving 6 bases not matched to a gene. Clones were read by immunoSEQ multiplex PCR, and TCRdb kept only the in-frame ones, dropping some. The sample has roughly 41,000 clones, 86% seen once. The V call is TRBV19, the J call TRBJ2-5; TRBD1 matches at 8 bases. The sequences come from CD4+ or CD8+ T cells sorted from blood, collected in a trial of the OX40 agonist ivuxolimab. The clonotype was recovered from an adult with an advanced solid tumor such as melanoma, head and neck, liver or kidney cancer. As DNA, the CDR3 is TGTGCCAGTAGTAAGGACAGGGACTTGGAGACCCAGTACTTC. Protein: CASSKDRDLETQYF.